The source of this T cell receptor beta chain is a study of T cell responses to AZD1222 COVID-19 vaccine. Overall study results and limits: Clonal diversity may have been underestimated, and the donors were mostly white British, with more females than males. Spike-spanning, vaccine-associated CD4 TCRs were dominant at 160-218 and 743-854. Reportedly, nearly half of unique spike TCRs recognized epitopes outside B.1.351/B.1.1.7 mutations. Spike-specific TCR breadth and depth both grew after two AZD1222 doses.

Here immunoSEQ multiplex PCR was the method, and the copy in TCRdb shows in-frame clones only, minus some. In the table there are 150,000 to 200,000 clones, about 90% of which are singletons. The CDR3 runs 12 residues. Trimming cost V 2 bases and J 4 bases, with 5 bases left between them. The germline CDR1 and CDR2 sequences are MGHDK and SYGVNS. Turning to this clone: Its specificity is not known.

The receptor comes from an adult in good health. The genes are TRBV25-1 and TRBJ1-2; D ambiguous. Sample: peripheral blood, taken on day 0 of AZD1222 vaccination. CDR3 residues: CASSEQSYGYTF. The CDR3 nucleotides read TGTGCCAGCAGTGAACAGTCCTATGGCTACACCTTC.